This TCR beta chain was identified in a study of T-cell reconstitution after alpha-beta-depleted transplantation in children. A library of TCRbeta sequences, prepared with unique molecular identifiers, was generated. TCRdb processed the PCR reads anew with MiXCR; each CDR3 protein has one entry. The table has about 540,000 distinct CDR3 sequences, around 18% seen once. Germline V gene data show CDR1 as SGHTA and CDR2 as FQGNSA. V lost 2 bases and J 4 bases, leaving 6 bases between the germline ends. The CDR3 totals 12 residues. V usage is TRBV7-2 and J usage is TRBJ2-7; D call uncertain. This sequence originates from a human donor who donated a stem cell graft to a child with acute lymphoblastic leukemia. The sample was PBMCs from the stem cell graft donor, taken from the stem cell graft. CDR3 sequence (DNA): TGTGCCAGCAGCTTACTAGAATACGAGCAGTACTTC. It translates to CASSLLEYEQYF. Variable domain in full (rest from reference TRBV7-2 and TRBJ2-7): GAGVSQSPSNKVTEKGKDVELRCDPISGHTALYWYRQSLGQGLEFLIYFQGNSAPDKSGLPSDRFSAERTGGSVSTLTIQRTQQEDSAVYLCASSLLEYEQYFGPGTRLTVT.